This TCR beta chain originates from a study of T cells after yellow fever vaccination. Germline assignment: CDR1 SQVTM and CDR2 ANQGSEA. There are 14 residues in the CDR3. V lost 7 bases to trimming and J lost 4 bases; unmatched junction nucleotides: 11. TCRdb reanalysed the 5' RACE reads using MiXCR and keeps one entry per CDR3 protein. The sample holds around 610,000 distinct CDR3 sequences, 13% seen once. The rearrangement joins TRBV29-1 to TRBJ2-7, with 9 nucleotides matching TRBD2. This specimen consisted of PBMCs, obtained on the day of the yellow fever booster vaccination. This receptor was taken from a man aged 25-45 years who received the YFV17D yellow fever vaccine. The chain's CDR3 is CSAKVSGGFYEQYF. CDR3 nucleotides: TGCAGCGCGAAAGTTAGCGGGGGTTTTTACGAGCAGTACTTC.